Shown below are 20 T cell receptor beta chains from a single sample sequenced in a study of glioma-infiltrating T cells. The iRepertoire nested amplicon-rescue multiplex PCR amplified TCR alpha and beta CDR3s from RNA. TCRdb fed the multiplex PCR reads into MiXCR, producing one record per CDR3 protein. The table records approximately 190,000 distinct CDR3 sequences, roughly 32% of them present only once. Material for sequencing was glioma tissue, nonneoplastic brain tissue, or PBMCs (not recorded which). The receptors come from a human donor with low-grade glioma or glioblastoma, undergoing nonglioma brain surgery, or in good health (not recorded which).

This clonotype was found a few times. This rearrangement joins TRBV16 to TRBJ1-3; possibly TRBD1 for D (5 bases). The CDR3 runs 15 residues. Germline V gene data show CDR1 as KGHSY and CDR2 as FQNENV. V lost 1 base and J lost 2, with 9 bases in between. The CDR3 spells CASSQFGGTGNTIYF. In nucleotides, the CDR3 is TGTGCCAGCAGCCAATTCGGGGGAACTGGAAACACCATATATTTT.

This clonotype was picked up many times. The V gene is TRBV28, the J gene TRBJ2-3; D possibly corresponds to TRBD1 (6 bases). The ends were cut back, 1 base at V and 0 bases at J, with 11 bases in the middle. The CDR3 is made up of 16 amino acids. Germline V gene data show CDR1 as MDHEN and CDR2 as SYDVKM. The CDR3: CASSLSYRVSTDTQYF. Written as DNA, the CDR3 is TGTGCCAGCAGTTTATCGTACAGGGTTAGCACAGATACGCAGTATTTT.

Details on this clonotype: A much more abundant neighbour one base away suggests this may be a read error. This chain uses TRBV12-3 or TRBV12-4 with TRBJ2-3, with 11 bases identical to TRBD2. The V segment lost 3 bases and the J segment 5 bases; nucleotides outside the gene matches: 4. There are 15 residues in the CDR3. DNA for the CDR3: TGTGCCAGCAGTTTTAGCGGGAGGGAGGGAGATACGCAGTATTTT. It yields the protein CASSFSGREGDTQYF.

This clonotype has just one count. The J gene is TRBJ2-1, the V gene TRBV20-1; 11 bases are shared with TRBD2. The germline CDR1 and CDR2 sequences are DFQATT and SNEGSKA (reference sequence). CDR3 length: 15 residues. After removal of 6 bases from V and 6 bases from J, the junction contained 10 bases not matched to a gene. The CDR3 is CSADEPLAGANEQFF. CDR3 bases: TGCAGTGCGGATGAACCACTAGCGGGAGCCAATGAGCAGTTCTTC.

This clonotype was observed at least ten times. CDR3 bases: TGTGCCAGCACCTCGCCCCCACGACAGGGAAGGGATGAGCAGTTCTTC. Translated, it gives CASTSPPRQGRDEQFF. The V gene is TRBV28, the J gene TRBJ2-1; TRBD1 matches at 7 bases. V dropped 7 bases and J dropped 8; count of bases not matched to a gene: 17. CDR1 is MDHEN, CDR2 SYDVKM, per germline. The CDR3 is 16 amino acids.

This clonotype has at least ten counts. The chain recombines TRBV24-1 with TRBJ2-3, with no clear D. The CDR3 totals 16 residues. The germline V and J ends were trimmed by 3 bases and 0 bases, with 12 bases remaining between them. Germline assignment: CDR1 KGHDR and CDR2 SFDVKD. The CDR3 reads CATSDQDAQSTDTQYF. As DNA, the CDR3 is TGTGCCACCAGTGATCAGGACGCCCAAAGCACAGATACGCAGTATTTT.

This clonotype came up many times. This chain links TRBV29-1 with TRBJ1-1; D ambiguous. The germline V gene encodes CDR1 SQVTM and CDR2 ANQGSEA. With 5 bases removed from V and 0 bases from J, the gap between germline ends came to 10 bases. The CDR3 runs 13 residues. The CDR3 sequence is CSVHRRMNTEAFF. The CDR3 nucleotides read TGCAGCGTTCACCGACGGATGAACACTGAAGCTTTCTTT.

Notes on this clonotype: The junction and the germline gene differ at one end; a read error may be behind it. V usage is TRBV27 and J usage is TRBJ2-5; D possibly corresponds to TRBD1 (5 bases). CDR3 length: 16 residues. The V gene's germline CDR1 is MNHEY and CDR2 SMNVEV (reference sequence). The CDR3 is CATSDSKTARAETQYF. In DNA, the CDR3 is TGTGCCACCAGTGATTCCAAGACAGCTCGCGCGGAGACCCAGTACTTC.

In its sample, this clonotype was seen many times. The chain links TRBV7-2 to TRBJ2-7; no clear D gene. This CDR3 has 13 amino acids. V lost 0 bases, J lost 0 bases, and 3 bases lay in between. The germline V gene has CDR1 SGHTA and CDR2 FQGNSA. CDR3 sequence (DNA): TGTGCCAGCAGCTTAGCGGGCTCCTACGAGCAGTACTTC. Translated: CASSLAGSYEQYF.

This clonotype has a count of ten or more. The chain is built from TRBV28 and TRBJ2-1; 9 nucleotides line up with TRBD2. J gave up 5 bases and V 6 bases, and 11 bases lay outside the gene matches. The CDR3 is 16 amino acids. Germline V lookup: CDR1 MDHEN, CDR2 SYDVKM. The CDR3 region has the DNA TGTGCCAGCAGCCCAAGCGGGAGGTCTAACAACAATGAGCAGTTCTTC. Translation gives CASSPSGRSNNNEQFF.

V gene TRBV3-1 combines with J gene TRBJ2-3; TRBD2 matches at 11 bases. This CDR3 comprises 14 residues. V was pared by 4 bases and J by 6 bases, with 3 bases of the junction left unmatched. Germline CDR1 and CDR2: LGHDT and YNNKEL (reference sequence). The CDR3 here is CASSPTSGSDTQYF. The DNA for the CDR3 is TGTGCCAGCAGCCCAACTAGCGGGAGTGATACGCAGTATTTT.

The gene calls are TRBV5-8 and TRBJ2-7; D unclear. CDR1 and CDR2 (germline): SGHTS, YDEGEE. This CDR3 spans 13 amino acids. The V end lost 0 bases, the J end lost 3 bases, and 7 bases lay between the germline ends. The CDR3 reads CASSLELDYEQYF. The CDR3, as DNA: TGTGCCAGCAGCTTGGAACTGGACTACGAGCAGTACTTC.

This clonotype has at least ten counts. The V and J genes are TRBV28 and TRBJ1-6; D gene uncertain. Per germline, CDR1 MDHEN and CDR2 SYDVKM. V was shortened by 5 bases and J by 10 bases, with 9 bases between the two germline ends. This CDR3 region has 12 residues. The CDR3 region is CASSLYSSPLHF. The DNA of the CDR3 is TGTGCCAGCAGTCTTTATTCATCACCCCTCCACTTT. The full variable domain, in which reference TRBV28 and TRBJ1-6 provide the parts outside the CDR3, is DVKVTQSSRYLVKRTGEKVFLECVQDMDHENMFWYRQDPGLGLRLIYFSYDVKMKEKGDIPEGYSVSREKKERFSLILESASTNQTSMYLCASSLYSSPLHFGNGTRLTVT.

Comments on this clonotype: A clone one base away is much larger, so this may be a read error. The rearrangement uses TRBV3-1 and TRBJ1-2; 10 nucleotides match TRBD1. CDR1 is LGHDT, CDR2 YNNKEL, per germline (reference sequence). The CDR3 spans 15 residues. As DNA, the CDR3 is TGTGCCAGCAGCCTACGGGACAGGGGCTACTATGGCTACAACTTC. It translates to CASSLRDRGYYGYNF.

As regards this clonotype: This may stem from a read error, because a much larger clone lies one nucleotide away. V gene TRBV6-5 combines with J gene TRBJ2-1; 10 bases align to TRBD1. The CDR3 is 15 residues long. From germline, CDR1 is MNHEY and CDR2 SVGAGI. The CDR3 is CASSYRDRGGDEQLF. As DNA, the CDR3 is TGTGCCAGCAGTTACCGGGACAGGGGAGGGGATGAGCAGCTCTTC.

Many counts were recorded for this clonotype. The rearrangement joins TRBV19 to TRBJ1-1; 9 bases are a match to TRBD1. Germline CDR1 is LNHDA and CDR2 is SQIVND (reference sequence). V lost 10 bases, J lost 10 bases, and 7 bases stayed unmatched. There are 11 residues in the CDR3. CDR3 protein: CATGQGPPAFF. CDR3 bases: TGTGCCACCGGACAGGGGCCCCCAGCTTTCTTT.

J is TRBJ2-3 and V is TRBV7-2; D unresolved. Trimming stripped 5 bases from V and 0 bases from J, with 18 bases between. Germline assignment: CDR1 SGHTA and CDR2 FQGNSA. The CDR3 totals 17 residues. The CDR3 protein is CASSQPPRSGSTDTQYF. DNA of the CDR3: TGTGCCAGCAGCCAACCCCCGAGATCCGGGAGCACAGATACGCAGTATTTT.

Concerning this clonotype: A much larger clone is a single base away; this may be a read error. The chain couples TRBV7-9 to TRBJ1-1; TRBD1 might be the D (6 bases). The V end was cut by 3 bases, the J end by 4 bases, with 24 bases between. The CDR3 is made up of 18 amino acids. CDR1 and CDR2 from the germline V gene are SEHNR and FQNEAQ (reference sequence). The CDR3 reads CASSFVQIGARGSTEAFF. CDR3 coding DNA: TGTGCCAGCAGCTTTGTTCAAATCGGGGCCAGGGGAAGCACTGAAGCTTTCTTT.

On this clonotype itself: The junction and the germline gene differ at one end; a read error may be behind it. The chain links TRBV28 to TRBJ2-7, with TRBD1 identical over 11 bases. Germline lookup yields CDR1 MDHEN and CDR2 SYDVKM. This CDR3 has 16 amino acids. CDR3: CASSRLRTGGQDEKYF. The CDR3 bases are TGTGCCAGCAGCCGGTTACGGACAGGGGGCCAGGACGAGAAGTACTTC.

This chain uses TRBV7-3 with TRBJ2-1; D may correspond to TRBD1 or TRBD2 (5 bases each). The length of the CDR3 is 16 residues. Germline loops: CDR1 SGHTA, CDR2 FQGTGA. The DNA of the CDR3 is TGTCCCGGCGCTACGGCGGGTAGGCTGCCAGGGAATGAGCAGTTCTTC. Residues: CPGATAGRLPGNEQFF. Full variable domain (missing parts from reference TRBV7-3 and TRBJ2-1): GAGVSQTPSNKVTEKGKYVELRCDPISGHTALYWYRQSLGQGPEFLIYFQGTGAADDSGLPNDRFFAVRPEGSVSTLKIQRTERGDSAVYLCPGATAGRLPGNEQFFGPGTRLTVL.